The clone carrying this T cell receptor (beta chain) was seen a handful of times. Within the sample, other DNA sequences also encode this same CDR3. The sample is drawn from a study of blood T cell repertoires in COVID-19. Germline CDR1 reads SGHRS; CDR2 reads YFSETQ. V lost 4 bases and J lost 2; bases outside the gene matches: 3. The CDR3 loop spans 14 amino acids. This table comes from immunoSEQ multiplex PCR, and its TCRdb copy is limited to in-frame clones, with some not included. The data show approximately 310,000 clones, approximately 85% seen once. The sample taken for sequencing was PBMCs or T cells enriched from blood (not recorded which). This clonotype was obtained from a man aged 30 to 45 who had recovered from COVID-19. The chain carries TRBV5-1 and TRBJ1-1, with 9 bases aligning to TRBD1. The CDR3 nucleotides read TGCGCCAGCAGCCAACAGGGGGCTAACACTGAAGCTTTCTTT. It codes for CASSQQGANTEAFF.